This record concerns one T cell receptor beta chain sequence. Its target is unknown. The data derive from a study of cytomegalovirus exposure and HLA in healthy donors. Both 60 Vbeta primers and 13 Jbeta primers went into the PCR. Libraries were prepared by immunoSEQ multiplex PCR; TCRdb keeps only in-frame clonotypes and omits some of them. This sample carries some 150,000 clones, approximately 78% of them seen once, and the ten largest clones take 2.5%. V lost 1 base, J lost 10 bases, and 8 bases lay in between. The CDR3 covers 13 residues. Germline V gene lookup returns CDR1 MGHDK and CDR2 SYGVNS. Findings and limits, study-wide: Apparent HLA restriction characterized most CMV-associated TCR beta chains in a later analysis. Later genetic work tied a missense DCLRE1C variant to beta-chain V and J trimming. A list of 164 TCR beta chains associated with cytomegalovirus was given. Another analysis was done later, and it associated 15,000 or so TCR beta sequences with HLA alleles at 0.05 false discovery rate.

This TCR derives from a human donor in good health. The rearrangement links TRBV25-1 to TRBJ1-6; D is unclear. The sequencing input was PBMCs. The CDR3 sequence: CASSESGRSPLHF. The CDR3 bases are TGTGCCAGCAGTGAATCCGGGAGATCACCCCTCCACTTT.